This record concerns one TCR beta chain sequence. Its cognate antigen is unknown. Primers: 60 Vbeta forward and 13 Jbeta reverse. Assay: immunoSEQ multiplex PCR; the TCRdb copy retains only in-frame clones and omits some. The profile shows about 160,000 clones, around 83% of them singletons. The data are from a study of cytomegalovirus exposure and HLA in healthy donors. Study-level results: Productive status was seen about 87% or about 30% of the time for most TCR beta V segments in an earlier analysis. Rarity characterized most TCR sequences, yet some public TCRs appeared in many donors.

The CDR3 extends over 14 amino acids. Trimming stripped 4 bases from V and 6 bases from J, with 15 bases between. The germline V gene encodes CDR1 SGHRS and CDR2 YFSETQ. This sequence originates from a man in his fifties in good health and CMV-seropositive. The chain employs TRBV5-1 and TRBJ2-3; weak D call: TRBD2 (6 bases). Sequencing input: PBMCs. This CDR3 is CASSAREPEDTQYF. CDR3 DNA sequence: TGCGCCAGCAGCGCCCGGGAGCCCGAGGATACGCAGTATTTT.